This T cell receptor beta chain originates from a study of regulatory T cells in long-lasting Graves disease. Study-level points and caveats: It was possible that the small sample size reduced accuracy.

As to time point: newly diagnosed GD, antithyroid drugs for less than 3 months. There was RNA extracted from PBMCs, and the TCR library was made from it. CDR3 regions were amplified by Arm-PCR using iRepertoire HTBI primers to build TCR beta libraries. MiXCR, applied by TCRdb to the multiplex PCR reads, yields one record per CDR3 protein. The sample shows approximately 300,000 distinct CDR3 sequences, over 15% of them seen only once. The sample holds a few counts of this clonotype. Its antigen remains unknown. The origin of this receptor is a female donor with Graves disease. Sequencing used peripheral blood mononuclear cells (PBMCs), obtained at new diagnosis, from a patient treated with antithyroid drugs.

DNA for the CDR3: TGCAGTGCTAGTGGGGTCTACCGGGGAGAGACCCAGTACTTC. Translation: CSASGVYRGETQYF. The rearrangement joins TRBV20-1 to TRBJ2-5; tentatively, D is TRBD2 (5 bases). Trimming cost V 3 bases and J 4 bases, with 15 bases left between them. The germline V gene has CDR1 DFQATT and CDR2 SNEGSKA (reference sequence). This CDR3 has 14 residues.